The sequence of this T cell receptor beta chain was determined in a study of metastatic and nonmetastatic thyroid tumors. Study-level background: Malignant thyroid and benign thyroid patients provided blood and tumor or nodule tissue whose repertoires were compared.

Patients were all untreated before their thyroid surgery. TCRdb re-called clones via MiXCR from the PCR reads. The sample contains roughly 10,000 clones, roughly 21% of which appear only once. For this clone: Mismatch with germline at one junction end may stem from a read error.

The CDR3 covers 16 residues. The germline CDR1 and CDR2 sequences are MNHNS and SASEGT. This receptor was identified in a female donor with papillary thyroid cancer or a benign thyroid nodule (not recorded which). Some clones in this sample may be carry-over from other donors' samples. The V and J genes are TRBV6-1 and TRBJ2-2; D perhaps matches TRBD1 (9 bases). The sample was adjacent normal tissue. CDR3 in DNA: TGTACCAGCAGTGAACCTCCGGGACAGGGACTAGAGGAGCTGTTTTTT. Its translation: CTSSEPPGQGLEELFF.